This T cell receptor (beta chain) was captured by sequencing in a study of OX40 agonist ivuxolimab in advanced cancers. At the level of the study: Hepatocellular carcinoma, melanoma, renal cell or head and neck cancer affected the dose-escalation patients.

The method was immunoSEQ multiplex PCR; TCRdb's version includes in-frame clones alone and lacks a portion of them. Among some 8,000 clones, 90% were seen once, and the ten largest hold 4% to 5.5%. Individuals having autoimmune disease history or systemic immunosuppression were not enrolled. Notes on this clone: The antigen remains undetermined.

General observations from the study: Compared with CD4+, CD8+ T cells on average had more expanded clones.

The ends were cut back, 6 bases at V and 8 bases at J, with 14 bases in the middle. Germline V lookup: CDR1 MNHEY, CDR2 SMNVEV (reference sequence). This CDR3 contains 14 residues. Sequencing was performed on CD4+ or CD8+ T cells sorted from blood, taken in a trial of the OX40 agonist ivuxolimab. The sequence derives from an adult with an advanced solid tumor such as melanoma, head and neck, liver or kidney cancer. The V call is TRBV27, the J call TRBJ1-6; D possibly corresponds to TRBD1 (6 bases). The chain's CDR3 is CASRTLGGDSPLHF. The CDR3 region has the DNA TGTGCCAGCAGAACCCTAGGGGGGGATTCACCCCTCCACTTT.